The 21 T cell receptor beta chains listed next were all sequenced from one sample in a study of blood T cell repertoires in COVID-19. Assay: immunoSEQ multiplex PCR; the TCRdb copy retains only in-frame clones and omits some. The sample yields fewer than 30,000 clones, roughly 87% seen once. The sequencing input was peripheral blood. Receptors were obtained from a man in his fifties or sixties with active COVID-19.

This clone has only a few counts. The chain uses TRBV11-3 and TRBJ1-6; 8 bases match TRBD1. The CDR3 extends over 14 amino acids. The germline V gene encodes CDR1 SGHNT and CDR2 YENEEA. The J segment lost 9 bases and the V segment lost 4 bases, leaving 5 bases of the junction unmatched. This CDR3 reads CASSSGGESSPLHF. The CDR3 coding sequence is TGTGCCAGCAGCTCAGGGGGCGAGAGTTCACCCCTCCACTTT.

The gene calls are TRBV18 and TRBJ2-1, with TRBD1 matching over 8 bases. Losses at the gene ends were 3 bases for V and 8 bases for J; bases not matched to a gene: 9. This CDR3 has 15 residues. Germline-derived CDR1 and CDR2 are KGHSH and LQKENI. The DNA for the CDR3 is TGTGCCAGCTCACCGTTGGGACAGGTGAGCGATGAGCAGTTCTTC. This codes for CASSPLGQVSDEQFF.

The chain joins TRBV19 to TRBJ2-3; TRBD2 matches at 8 bases. Unmatched junction bases numbered 4, after V lost 3 bases and J lost 5 bases. The CDR3 sequence is 14 residues long. CDR1 and CDR2 from the germline V gene are LNHDA and SQIVND (reference sequence). The CDR3 bases are TGTGCCAGTAGTATGGGGACTAGTATAGATACGCAGTATTTT. It is translated as CASSMGTSIDTQYF.

The V gene is TRBV2, the J gene TRBJ2-2; the match to TRBD1 covers 8 bases. Germline trimming cut 7 bases from V and 7 bases from J; bases unmatched to any gene: 8. Germline V gene data show CDR1 as SNHLY and CDR2 as FYNNEI. This CDR3 has 14 amino acids. CDR3 sequence reads: CASNPRTGSGELFF. The CDR3 DNA is TGTGCCAGCAACCCCCGGACAGGGAGCGGGGAGCTGTTTTTT.

This clone was recorded only once. The chain recombines TRBV3-1 (or the pseudogene TRBV3-2) with TRBJ2-5; no reliable D call. Germline CDR1 LGHDT, CDR2 YNNKEL (reference sequence). The CDR3 has 12 residues. Trimming pared 0 bases from V and 6 bases from J, leaving 5 bases between. The CDR3 DNA reads as TGTGCCAGCAGCCAAGACTTCCAGACCCAGTACTTC. Protein: CASSQDFQTQYF.

The chain uses TRBV28 and TRBJ1-2; 8 nucleotides line up with TRBD1. V was clipped by 5 bases and J by 4 bases; unmatched bases: 12. The germline gives CDR1 MDHEN, CDR2 SYDVKM. The CDR3 runs 16 residues. The CDR3 reads CASSPGQDASAYGYTF. DNA for the CDR3: TGTGCCAGCAGTCCGGGACAGGACGCTTCAGCCTATGGCTACACCTTC.

The V gene is TRBV6-5, the J gene TRBJ2-3, with D maybe TRBD1 (6 bases). Looked up from germline, CDR1 is MNHEY and CDR2 is SVGAGI. V lost 6 bases and J lost 3, with 16 bases in between. The CDR3 runs to 15 residues. The CDR3 DNA reads TGTGCCAGCAGCCCATTGGACAGAAAGACAGATACGCAGTATTTT. This encodes CASSPLDRKTDTQYF.

This chain links TRBV7-9 with TRBJ2-2; 7 nucleotides match TRBD1. Germline loops: CDR1 SEHNR, CDR2 FQNEAQ (reference sequence). The CDR3 spans 14 residues. V gave up 8 bases and J gave up 4 bases; unmatched junction bases: 7. The CDR3 nucleotides are TGTGCCAGCGGGAGACAGGGAGTCACCGGGGAGCTGTTTTTT. Translating gives CASGRQGVTGELFF.

This clone was counted between two and nine times. This sequence joins TRBV15 and TRBJ2-5, with a tentative D call TRBD1 (6 bases). This CDR3 comprises 14 residues. V gave up 2 bases and J gave up 7 bases, with 14 bases separating them. The germline gives CDR1 LNHNV, CDR2 YYDKDF (reference sequence). The CDR3 region is CATSRQRQDVTQYF. CDR3 coding DNA: TGTGCCACCAGCAGACAACGACAGGACGTGACCCAGTACTTC.

This clone was recorded a few times. V is TRBV23-1 and J is TRBJ2-7, with 8 positions matching TRBD1. TRBV23-1 is reported as an ORF; its role is uncertain. The CDR3 is 16 amino acids. Trimming took 4 bases from V and 0 from J; bases not matched to a gene: 8. Here the CDR3 reads CASSPQTGVGSYEQYF. CDR3 bases: TGCGCCAGCAGTCCCCAGACAGGGGTGGGCTCCTACGAGCAGTACTTC.

The chain combines TRBV21-1 with TRBJ1-2; the table's D gene call, TRBD1, was not cross checked with the DNA. TRBV21-1 is deemed a pseudogene. The length of the CDR3 is 15 residues. The CDR3 sequence: CASIFTGSLNYGYTF. Written as DNA, the CDR3 is TGTGCCAGCATTTTTACAGGGTCCCTTAACTATGGCTACACCTTC.

This rearrangement joins TRBV27 to TRBJ1-2; a weak D match, TRBD1 (6 bases). CDR1 is MNHEY and CDR2 is SMNVEV in the germline V gene (reference sequence). CDR3 length: 12 residues. The V end was cut by 7 bases, the J end by 8 bases, with 14 bases between. CDR3 protein: CASTGTFGGYTF. The DNA for the CDR3 is TGTGCCAGCACGGGGACATTCGGGGGCTACACCTTC.

V and J are TRBV27 and TRBJ2-2; a possible D gene is TRBD1 (5 bases). The ends were cut back, 6 bases at V and 3 bases at J, with 11 bases in the middle. The CDR3 covers 14 residues. Germline CDR1 and CDR2: MNHEY and SMNVEV (reference sequence). For the CDR3, the DNA is TGTGCCAGCAGAAGGGGCTGGGACACCGGGGAGCTGTTTTTT. Protein: CASRRGWDTGELFF.

V and J are TRBV7-2 and TRBJ1-1; D is perhaps TRBD1 (5 bases). V lost 2 bases and J lost 0, with 7 bases in between. Looked up from germline, CDR1 is SGHTA and CDR2 is FQGNSA. This CDR3 contains 14 residues. The CDR3 reads CASSLRGMNTEAFF. The CDR3 DNA reads TGTGCCAGCAGCTTACGGGGGATGAACACTGAAGCTTTCTTT.

This clone was seen more than once but under ten times. The chain carries TRBV25-1 and TRBJ1-5; D is undetermined. Per germline, CDR1 MGHDK and CDR2 SYGVNS. The CDR3 has 13 amino acids. V lost 3 bases, J lost 6 bases, and 9 bases lay in between. CDR3 sequence reads: CASSEGTGQPQHF. The CDR3, as DNA: TGTGCCAGCAGTGAGGGTACGGGTCAGCCCCAGCATTTT.

Only a few counts were recorded for this clone. The CDR3 DNA sequence: TGTGCCAGCAGCTTAGGACAGTTTGACTTGGAAAAACTGTTTTTT. Residues: CASSLGQFDLEKLFF. This sequence joins TRBV7-9 and TRBJ1-4; D is perhaps TRBD1 (5 bases). Trimming shortened V by 1 base and J by 8 bases, and 14 bases separated the two germline ends. CDR3 length: 15 amino acids. Per the germline V gene, CDR1 is SEHNR and CDR2 is FQNEAQ (reference sequence).

The chain combines TRBV12-3 or TRBV12-4 with TRBJ1-2; 7 positions agree with TRBD1. V gave up 6 bases and J gave up 7 bases; unmatched junction bases: 5. The CDR3 contains 12 residues. The CDR3 reads CASSRTGVGYTF. The CDR3 coding sequence is TGTGCCAGCAGCAGAACAGGGGTTGGCTACACCTTC.

The CDR3 here is CASSPRELGYEQYF. CDR3 sequence (DNA): TGTGCCAGCTCACCGCGGGAGCTAGGCTACGAGCAGTACTTC. The rearrangement joins TRBV18 to TRBJ2-7, with 7 bases that match TRBD2. The CDR3 spans 14 residues. With V trimmed by 3 bases and J by 3 bases, 5 bases remained unmatched. Per germline, CDR1 KGHSH and CDR2 LQKENI.

V and J are TRBV7-9 and TRBJ1-1; the D is unclear. CDR1 is SEHNR, CDR2 FQNEAQ, per germline (reference sequence). V lost 4 bases and J 8 bases, leaving 8 bases between the germline ends. This CDR3 contains 11 residues. The CDR3 is CASSSGREAFF. CDR3 in DNA: TGTGCCAGCAGCTCCGGGAGAGAAGCTTTCTTT.

This chain connects TRBV4-3 to TRBJ2-3; 7 nucleotides match TRBD2. J was trimmed by 0 bases and V by 0 bases; bases with no gene match: 6. The CDR3 is 17 residues long. CDR1 is LGHNA and CDR2 is YSLEER in the germline V gene. CDR3 residues: CASSQETGGASTDTQYF. In DNA form, the CDR3 reads TGCGCCAGCAGCCAAGAAACGGGAGGCGCAAGCACAGATACGCAGTATTTT.

This rearrangement joins TRBV5-1 to TRBJ1-1; tentatively, D is TRBD1 (5 bases). Germline values: CDR1 SGHRS, CDR2 YFSETQ. This CDR3 spans 15 amino acids. Trimming removed 0 bases from V and 0 bases from J, with 9 bases in between. CDR3 sequence: CASSLEAGMNTEAFF. DNA for the CDR3: TGCGCCAGCAGCTTGGAGGCAGGGATGAACACTGAAGCTTTCTTT.